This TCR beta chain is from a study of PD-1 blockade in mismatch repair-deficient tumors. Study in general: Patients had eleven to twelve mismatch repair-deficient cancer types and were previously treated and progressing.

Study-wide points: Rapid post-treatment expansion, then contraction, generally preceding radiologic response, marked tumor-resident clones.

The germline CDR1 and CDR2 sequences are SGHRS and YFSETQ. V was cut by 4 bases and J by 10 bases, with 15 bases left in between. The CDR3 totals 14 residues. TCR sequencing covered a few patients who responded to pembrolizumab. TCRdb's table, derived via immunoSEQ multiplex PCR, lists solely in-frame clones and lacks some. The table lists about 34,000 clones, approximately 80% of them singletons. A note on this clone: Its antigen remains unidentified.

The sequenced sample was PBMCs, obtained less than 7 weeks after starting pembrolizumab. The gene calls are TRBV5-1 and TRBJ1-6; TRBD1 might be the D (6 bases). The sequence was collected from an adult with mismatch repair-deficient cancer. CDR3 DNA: TGCGCCAGCAGCGACAGGCGAGGGTGGTCACCCCTCCACTTT. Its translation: CASSDRRGWSPLHF.